This TCR beta chain appears in the sequencing data of a study of Graves' ophthalmopathy and Graves' hyperthyroidism. Amplification from RNA transcripts yielded the TCR beta CDR3 regions. In the first round, RT-PCR was carried out with HTBI primers, and a multiplex PCR formed the second round. TCRdb redid the calling of the multiplex PCR reads with MiXCR, one entry per CDR3 protein. The sample has approximately 700,000 distinct CDR3 sequences, about 38% seen once. The CDR3 has 14 residues. With 3 bases clipped from V and 10 bases from J, the junction kept 10 bases outside the gene matches. Diagnostic conclusions were grounded in clinical symptoms, serum thyroxine, TRAb, thyroid ultrasound and orbital computed tomography. This clonotype was observed many times.

The source of this sequence is an adult man with Graves' ophthalmopathy. V usage is TRBV12-3 or TRBV12-4 and J usage is TRBJ2-5, with TRBD2 identical over 8 bases. Sequences were obtained from peripheral blood. CDR3 amino acids: CASSFSGGPQIQYF. DNA of the CDR3: TGTGCCAGCAGTTTTTCGGGGGGGCCCCAGATCCAGTACTTC.